This T cell receptor (beta chain) was retrieved from a study of HIV-infected patients and healthy controls (dated by TCRdb to the mid-2010s). General notes on the study: The question the study tested was whether immune perturbation and reconstitution could be captured by deep TCR repertoire sequencing of small blood samples from HIV patients. Results and caveats for the whole study, not just this receptor: In the study, no determination of donor HLA types was made. Most CMV-associated CDR3s became more frequent during therapy, although their change was not significant, whereas HIV-associated CDR3s showed a significant decrease in frequency. Eight alpha and eight beta V genes showed significantly different mean usage between HIV-infected patients and controls. Significantly higher mean Gini indices were seen in HIV-infected repertoires than in controls, possibly reflecting oligoclonality. Healthy controls shared more CDR3s between individuals than HIV+ patients, by Jaccard index and by count of highly shared sequences. Compared with untreated HIV+ repertoires, healthy control repertoires had roughly threefold more distinct CDR3s and a higher Shannon diversity. In the samples, alpha-beta chain pairing was left undetermined. In size-matched repertoire data, the apparent post-therapy recovery of the Gini index in HIV-infected patients was not replicated. The observed differences in diversity were not explained by the slight differences in age and sex profiles between the study cohorts. Only sixteen HIV-infected individuals were processed, which the authors considered a major limit on how widely the findings apply. MAIT cell alpha-chain CDR3s were present at high frequency in healthy controls but severely depleted in HIV+ repertoires. Unequal numbers of distinct sequences between patients and controls complicated comparisons, and size-matching overweighted rare events from HIV-infected data. The dynamics of distinct T-cell subpopulations could not be separated, and sequencing depth was restricted, because whole blood was used.

Whole blood was used without fractionating the cells, so the repertoire represented all peripheral T cells without sorting. Roughly 10 uninfected healthy donors were sampled as controls, a few of whom were sampled twice approximately 14 weeks apart. For RNA extraction, an approximately 2.5 ml sample of peripheral blood was drawn into Tempus tubes. Residual genomic DNA was removed with the TURBO-DNase kit and globin mRNA was depleted with GLOBINclear. CDR3 length: 13 amino acids, cysteine to phenylalanine. The only DNA kept is the CDR3, 39 bases in frame from the first base. V loses 3 bases of germline sequence and J loses 3 bases, and the interval between the two ends is 9 bases. Reading the germline V gene gives CDR1 SNHLY and CDR2 FYNNEI. Reverse transcription of approximately 460 ng RNA was performed with SuperScript III using primers directed against the alpha and beta constant regions. Alpha and beta chain libraries were generated separately via chain-specific third strand synthesis with multiplexing indices. To avoid primer bias, the protocol used one single primer pair to amplify every rearrangement within a chain, and the protocol also attached molecular barcodes to each cDNA molecule. The SP2 sequencing primer site and a random hexamer were carried on a 5' RACE adapter, to which purified cDNA was joined by T4 RNA Ligase 1. Second strand synthesis was primed from the SP2 site with Phusion polymerase, using slow temperature ramps to favor optimal annealing. Two random hexamer sequences, both added before amplification and joined together, made up the 12-nucleotide barcode of each molecule. A short first PCR added P5 and P7 adapter elements plus a second index, followed by an approximately 25-cycle amplification PCR with P5s and P7 primers. In total the libraries went through 25 to 30 PCR cycles, after which the libraries were quantified on a Qubit, sized on a Bioanalyzer, and diluted to 3 to 4.5 nM. The normalized libraries were sequenced on an Illumina MiSeq using 2 x 250 paired-end kits. Into approximately 9.7 ul Tris-Cl, the reverse transcription reactions were eluted following cleanup on MinElute columns. Adapter ligations ran for around 20 hours at 16 degrees C and were afterwards cleaned with AMPure XP beads at a 1:1 ratio. Per the source publication's procedure: Demultiplexed FASTQ files were processed with a modified Decombinator by which V, J, insert and barcode information was output. Sequences that shared a barcode but differed from the dominant sequence were treated as errors and discarded, and barcodes were clustered at Levenshtein distance 3 and counted to estimate the original cDNA molecules. Downstream analyses used R packages ineq, vegan, igraph and RCytoscape, with IMGT nomenclature and CDR3 definitions. V gene usage was computed over distinct sequences, each TCR counted once to avoid skew from clonal expansion. Whenever two unique CDR3 amino acid sequences within a donor differed by a single Levenshtein edit, similarity networks linked them. Published HIV-specific CDR3s (92 alpha, 702 beta) and CMV-specific CDR3s (about 13 alpha, a few hundred beta) were compiled and searched for in the repertoires. Random subsampling to size-matched repertoires showed patients' decreased diversity was not caused by their lower sequence numbers. TCRdb itself trimmed the public reads at Q25 with fastp, ran MiXCR and retained productive beta chains. Records with the same CDR3 protein are collapsed into one entry carrying the most frequent genes and DNA. TCRdb's processing, not the study's, gives the V and J calls here. This sample has roughly 20,000 distinct CDR3 sequences in its table, and approximately 9.5% of those were observed once. The top ten clones comprise around 6.5% of the sample.

This clonotype has only a few counts. Its antigen specificity is not known. It has no much larger one-base neighbor in the sample; base qualities were not kept. The source is an adult in good health. The V gene is TRBV2 and the J gene is TRBJ2-7; the D gene lacks a confident call. Sequencing input: blood. The CDR3: CASSDRRFYEQYF. The DNA sequence follows: TGTGCCAGCAGTGATCGGCGGTTCTACGAGCAGTACTTC.